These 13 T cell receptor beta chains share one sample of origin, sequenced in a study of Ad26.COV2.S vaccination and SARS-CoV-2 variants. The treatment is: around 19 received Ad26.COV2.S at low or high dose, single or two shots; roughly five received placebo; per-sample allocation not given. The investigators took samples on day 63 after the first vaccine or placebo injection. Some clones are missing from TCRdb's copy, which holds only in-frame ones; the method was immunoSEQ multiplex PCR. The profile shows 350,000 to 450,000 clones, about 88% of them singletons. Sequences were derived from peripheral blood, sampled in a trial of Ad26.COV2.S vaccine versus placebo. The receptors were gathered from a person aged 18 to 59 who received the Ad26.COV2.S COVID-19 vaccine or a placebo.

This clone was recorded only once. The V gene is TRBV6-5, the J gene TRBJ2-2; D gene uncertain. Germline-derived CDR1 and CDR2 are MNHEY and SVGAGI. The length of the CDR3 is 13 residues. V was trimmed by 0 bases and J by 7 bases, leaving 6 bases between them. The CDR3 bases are TGTGCCAGCAGTTACTCGGGGATCGGGGAGCTGTTTTTT. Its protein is CASSYSGIGELFF.

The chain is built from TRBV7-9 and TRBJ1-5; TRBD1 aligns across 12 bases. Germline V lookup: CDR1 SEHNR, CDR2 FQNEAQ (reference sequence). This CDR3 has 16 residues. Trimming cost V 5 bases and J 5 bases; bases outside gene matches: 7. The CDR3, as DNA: TGTGCCAGCAGCAACGAGGGGACAGGGGGCTATCAGCCCCAGCATTTT. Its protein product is CASSNEGTGGYQPQHF.

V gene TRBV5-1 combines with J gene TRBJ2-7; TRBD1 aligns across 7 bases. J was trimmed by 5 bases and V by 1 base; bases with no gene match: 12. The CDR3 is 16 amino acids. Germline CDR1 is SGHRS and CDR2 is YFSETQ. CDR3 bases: TGCGCCAGCAGCTTGACCCCCGGGACAGCGATAAACGAGCAGTACTTC. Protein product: CASSLTPGTAINEQYF.

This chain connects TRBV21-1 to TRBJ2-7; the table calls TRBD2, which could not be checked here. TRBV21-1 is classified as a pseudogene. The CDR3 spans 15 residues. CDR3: CASSKKAGGPYEQYF. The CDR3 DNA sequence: TGTGCCAGCAGCAAAAAGGCGGGGGGCCCCTACGAGCAGTACTTC.

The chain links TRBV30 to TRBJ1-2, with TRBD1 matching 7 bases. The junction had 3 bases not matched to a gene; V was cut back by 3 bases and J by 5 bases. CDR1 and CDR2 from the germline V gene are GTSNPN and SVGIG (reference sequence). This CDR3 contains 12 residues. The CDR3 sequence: CAWSPGGYGYTF. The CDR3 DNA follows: TGTGCCTGGAGCCCAGGGGGTTATGGCTACACCTTC.

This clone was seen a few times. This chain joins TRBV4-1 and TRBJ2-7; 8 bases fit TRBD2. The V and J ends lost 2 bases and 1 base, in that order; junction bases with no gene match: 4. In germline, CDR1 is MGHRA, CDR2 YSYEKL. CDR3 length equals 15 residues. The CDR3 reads CASSQSIAGSYEQYF. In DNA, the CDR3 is TGCGCCAGCAGCCAATCGATAGCGGGGTCCTACGAGCAGTACTTC.

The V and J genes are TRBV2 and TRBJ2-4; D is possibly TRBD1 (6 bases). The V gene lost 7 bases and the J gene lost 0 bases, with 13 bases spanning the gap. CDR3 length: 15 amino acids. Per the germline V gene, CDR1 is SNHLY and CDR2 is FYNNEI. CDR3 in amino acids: CASIKQGVAKNIQYF. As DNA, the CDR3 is TGTGCCAGCATTAAACAGGGTGTAGCCAAAAACATTCAGTACTTC. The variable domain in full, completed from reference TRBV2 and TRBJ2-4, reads EPEVTQTPSHQVTQMGQEVILRCVPISNHLYFYWYRQILGQKVEFLVSFYNNEISEKSEIFDDQFSVERPDGSNFTLKIRSTKLEDSAMYFCASIKQGVAKNIQYFGAGTRLSVL.

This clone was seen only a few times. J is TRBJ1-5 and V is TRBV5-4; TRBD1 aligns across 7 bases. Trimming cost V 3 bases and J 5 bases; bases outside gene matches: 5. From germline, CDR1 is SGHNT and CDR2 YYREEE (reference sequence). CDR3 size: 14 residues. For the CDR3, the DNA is TGTGCCAGCAGCTCGGGACAGTTAGATCAGCCCCAGCATTTT. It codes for CASSSGQLDQPQHF. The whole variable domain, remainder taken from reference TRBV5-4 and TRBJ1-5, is ETGVTQSPTHLIKTRGQQVTLRCSSQSGHNTVSWYQQALGQGPQFIFQYYREEENGRGNFPPRFSGLQFPNYSSELNVNALELDDSALYLCASSSGQLDQPQHFGDGTRLSIL.

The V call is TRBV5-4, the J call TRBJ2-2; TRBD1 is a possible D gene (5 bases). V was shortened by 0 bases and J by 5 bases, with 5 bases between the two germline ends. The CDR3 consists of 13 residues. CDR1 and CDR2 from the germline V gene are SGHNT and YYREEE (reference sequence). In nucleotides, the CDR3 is TGTGCCAGCAGCTTGGGACAGACCGGGGAGCTGTTTTTT. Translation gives CASSLGQTGELFF.

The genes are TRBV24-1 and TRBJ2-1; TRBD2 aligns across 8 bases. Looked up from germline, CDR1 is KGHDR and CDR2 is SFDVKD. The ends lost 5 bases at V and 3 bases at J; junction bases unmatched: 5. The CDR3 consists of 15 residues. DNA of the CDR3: TGTGCCACCAGTGGCTGGACTAGCAGCTACAATGAGCAGTTCTTC. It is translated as CATSGWTSSYNEQFF.

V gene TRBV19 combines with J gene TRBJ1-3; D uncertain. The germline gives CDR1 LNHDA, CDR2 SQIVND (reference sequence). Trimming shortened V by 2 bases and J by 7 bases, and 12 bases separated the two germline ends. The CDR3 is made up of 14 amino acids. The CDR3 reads CASSIIASGNTIYF. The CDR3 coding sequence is TGTGCCAGTAGTATAATCGCTTCGGGGAACACCATATATTTT. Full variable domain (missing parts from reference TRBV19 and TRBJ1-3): DGGITQSPKYLFRKEGQNVTLSCEQNLNHDAMYWYRQDPGQGLRLIYYSQIVNDFQKGDIAEGYSVSREKKESFPLTVTSAQKNPTAFYLCASSIIASGNTIYFGEGSWLTVV.

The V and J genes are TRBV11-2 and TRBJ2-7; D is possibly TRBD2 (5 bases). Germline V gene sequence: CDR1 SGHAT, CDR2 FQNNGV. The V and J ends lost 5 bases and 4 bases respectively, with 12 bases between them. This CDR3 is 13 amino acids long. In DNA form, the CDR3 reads TGTGCCAGCAGCGTTGGACTGTTTTACGAGCAGTACTTC. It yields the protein CASSVGLFYEQYF. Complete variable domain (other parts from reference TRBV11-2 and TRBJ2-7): EAGVAQSPRYKIIEKRQSVAFWCNPISGHATLYWYQQILGQGPKLLIQFQNNGVVDDSQLPKDRFSAERLKGVDSTLKIQPAKLEDSAVYLCASSVGLFYEQYFGPGTRLTVT.

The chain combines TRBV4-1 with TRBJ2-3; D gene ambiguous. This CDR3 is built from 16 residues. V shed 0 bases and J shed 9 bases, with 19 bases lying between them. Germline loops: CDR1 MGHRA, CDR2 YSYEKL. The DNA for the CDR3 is TGCGCCAGCAGCCAAGATGTGGACCTCGGAACCTTAACGCAGTATTTT. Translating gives CASSQDVDLGTLTQYF.